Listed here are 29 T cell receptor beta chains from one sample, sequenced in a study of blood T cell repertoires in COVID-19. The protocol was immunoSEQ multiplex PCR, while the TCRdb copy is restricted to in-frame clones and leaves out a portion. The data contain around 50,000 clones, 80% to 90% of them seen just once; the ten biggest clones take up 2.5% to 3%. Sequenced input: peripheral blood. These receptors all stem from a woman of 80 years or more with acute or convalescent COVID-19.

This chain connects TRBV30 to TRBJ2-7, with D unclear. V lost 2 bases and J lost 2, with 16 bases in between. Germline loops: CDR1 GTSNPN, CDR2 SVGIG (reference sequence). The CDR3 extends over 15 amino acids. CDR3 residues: CAWSPAPGSTYEQYF. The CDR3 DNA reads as TGTGCCTGGAGTCCGGCCCCAGGTTCGACCTACGAGCAGTACTTC. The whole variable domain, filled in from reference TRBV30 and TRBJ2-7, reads SQTIHQWPATLVQPVGSPLSLECTVEGTSNPNLYWYRQAAGRGLQLLFYSVGIGQISSEVPQNLSASRPQDRQFILSSKKLLLSDSGFYLCAWSPAPGSTYEQYFGPGTRLTVT.

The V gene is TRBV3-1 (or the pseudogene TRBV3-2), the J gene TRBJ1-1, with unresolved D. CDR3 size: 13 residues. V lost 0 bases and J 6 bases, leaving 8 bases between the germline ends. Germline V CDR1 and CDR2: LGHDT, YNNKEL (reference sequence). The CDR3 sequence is CASSQDPRAEAFF. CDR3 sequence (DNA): TGTGCCAGCAGCCAAGACCCCCGGGCTGAAGCTTTCTTT.

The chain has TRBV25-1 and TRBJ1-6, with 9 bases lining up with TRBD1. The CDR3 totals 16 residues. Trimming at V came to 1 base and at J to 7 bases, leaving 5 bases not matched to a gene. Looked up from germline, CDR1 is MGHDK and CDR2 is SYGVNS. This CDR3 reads CASSESGTGKNSPLHF. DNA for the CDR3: TGTGCCAGCAGTGAATCAGGGACAGGGAAGAATTCACCCCTCCACTTT. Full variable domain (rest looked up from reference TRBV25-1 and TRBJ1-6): EADIYQTPRYLVIGTGKKITLECSQTMGHDKMYWYQQDPGMELHLIHYSYGVNSTEKGDLSSESTVSRIRTEHFPLTLESARPSHTSQYLCASSESGTGKNSPLHFGNGTRLTVT.

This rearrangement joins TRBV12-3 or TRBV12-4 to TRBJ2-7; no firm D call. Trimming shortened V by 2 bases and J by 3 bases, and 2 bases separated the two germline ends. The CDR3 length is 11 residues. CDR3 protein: CASSLYYEQYF. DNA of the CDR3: TGTGCCAGCAGTTTATACTACGAGCAGTACTTC.

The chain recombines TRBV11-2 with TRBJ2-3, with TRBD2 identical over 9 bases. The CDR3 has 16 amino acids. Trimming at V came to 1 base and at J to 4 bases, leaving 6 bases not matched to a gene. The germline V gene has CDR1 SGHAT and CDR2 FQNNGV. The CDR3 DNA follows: TGTGCCAGCAGCTTAGTTGGCGGGGGGGCCTCAGATACGCAGTATTTT. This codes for CASSLVGGGASDTQYF.

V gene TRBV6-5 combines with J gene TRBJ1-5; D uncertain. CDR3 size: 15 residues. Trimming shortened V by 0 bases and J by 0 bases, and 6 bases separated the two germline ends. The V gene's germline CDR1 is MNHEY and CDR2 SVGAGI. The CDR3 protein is CASSYSHDSNQPQHF. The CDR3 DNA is TGTGCCAGCAGTTACTCACATGATAGCAATCAGCCCCAGCATTTT.

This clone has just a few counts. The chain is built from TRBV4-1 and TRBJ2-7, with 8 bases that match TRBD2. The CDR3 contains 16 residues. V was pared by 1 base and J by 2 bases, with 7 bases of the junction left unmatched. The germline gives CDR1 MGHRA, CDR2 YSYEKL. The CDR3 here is CASSQVPGGGTYEQYF. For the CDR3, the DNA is TGCGCCAGCAGCCAAGTCCCCGGGGGGGGGACCTACGAGCAGTACTTC.

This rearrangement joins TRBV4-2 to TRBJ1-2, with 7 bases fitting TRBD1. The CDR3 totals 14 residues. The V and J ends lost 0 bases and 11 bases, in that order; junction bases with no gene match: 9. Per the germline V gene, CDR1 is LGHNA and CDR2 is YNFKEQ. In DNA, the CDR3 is TGTGCCAGCAGCCAAGAGACTCGGGACAGTCCGTACACCTTC. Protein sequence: CASSQETRDSPYTF.

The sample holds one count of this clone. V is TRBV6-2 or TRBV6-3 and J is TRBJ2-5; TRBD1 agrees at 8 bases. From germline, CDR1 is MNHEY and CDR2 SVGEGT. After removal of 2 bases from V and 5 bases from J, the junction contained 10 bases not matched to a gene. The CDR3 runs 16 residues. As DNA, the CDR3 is TGTGCCAGCAGTTACGGGGCAGGGGGCTTTGAGGAGACCCAGTACTTC. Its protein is CASSYGAGGFEETQYF.

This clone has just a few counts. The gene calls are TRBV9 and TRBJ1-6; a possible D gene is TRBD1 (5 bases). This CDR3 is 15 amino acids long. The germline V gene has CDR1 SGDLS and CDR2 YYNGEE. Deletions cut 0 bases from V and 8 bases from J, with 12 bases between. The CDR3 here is CASSVEVTGDSPLHF. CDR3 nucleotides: TGTGCCAGCAGCGTAGAGGTCACAGGAGATTCACCCCTCCACTTT.

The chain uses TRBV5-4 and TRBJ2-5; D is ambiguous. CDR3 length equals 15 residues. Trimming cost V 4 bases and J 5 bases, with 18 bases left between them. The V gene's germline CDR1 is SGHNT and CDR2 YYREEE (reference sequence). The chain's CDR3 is CASSPGGAARETQYF. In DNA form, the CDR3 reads TGTGCCAGCAGCCCCGGTGGCGCGGCGCGCGAGACCCAGTACTTC.

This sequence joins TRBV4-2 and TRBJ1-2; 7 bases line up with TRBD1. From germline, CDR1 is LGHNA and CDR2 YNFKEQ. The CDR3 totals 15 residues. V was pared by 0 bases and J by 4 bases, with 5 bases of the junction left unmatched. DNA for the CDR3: TGTGCCAGCAGCCAAGAGAGAGGGGGCGGCTATGGCTACACCTTC. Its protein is CASSQERGGGYGYTF.

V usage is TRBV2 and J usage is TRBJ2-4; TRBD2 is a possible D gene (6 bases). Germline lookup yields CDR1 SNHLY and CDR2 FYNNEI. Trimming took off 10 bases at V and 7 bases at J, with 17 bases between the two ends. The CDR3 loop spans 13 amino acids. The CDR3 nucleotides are TGTGCCATCGGCGGGACGGTGAATAACATTCAGTACTTC. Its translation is CAIGGTVNNIQYF.

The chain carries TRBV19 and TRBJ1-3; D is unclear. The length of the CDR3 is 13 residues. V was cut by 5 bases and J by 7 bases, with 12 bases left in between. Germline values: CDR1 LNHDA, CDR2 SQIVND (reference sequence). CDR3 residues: CASSPPFRNTIYF. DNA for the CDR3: TGTGCCAGTAGTCCACCCTTCCGGAACACCATATATTTT.

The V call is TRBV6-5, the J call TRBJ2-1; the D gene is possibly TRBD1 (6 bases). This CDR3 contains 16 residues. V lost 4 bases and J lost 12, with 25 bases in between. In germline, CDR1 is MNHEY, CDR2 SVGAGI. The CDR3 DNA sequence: TGTGCCAGCAGTTCAACCGGGACGCAGCACCTAGGGGGGCAGTTCTTC. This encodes CASSSTGTQHLGGQFF.

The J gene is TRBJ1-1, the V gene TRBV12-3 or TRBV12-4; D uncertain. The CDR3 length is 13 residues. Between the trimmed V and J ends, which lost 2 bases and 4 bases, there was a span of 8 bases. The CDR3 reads CASSLTEFTEAFF. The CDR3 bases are TGTGCCAGCAGTTTAACGGAGTTCACTGAAGCTTTCTTT.

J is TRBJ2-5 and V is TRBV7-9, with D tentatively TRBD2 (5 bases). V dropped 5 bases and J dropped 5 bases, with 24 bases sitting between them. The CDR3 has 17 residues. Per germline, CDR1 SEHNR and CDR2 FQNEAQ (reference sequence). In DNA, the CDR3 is TGTGCCAGCAGCACCGGGATTCAGCGCCTCAATGAGGAGACCCAGTACTTC. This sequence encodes CASSTGIQRLNEETQYF. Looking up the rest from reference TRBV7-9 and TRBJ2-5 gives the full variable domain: DTGVSQNPRHKITKRGQNVTFRCDPISEHNRLYWYRQTLGQGPEFLTYFQNEAQLEKSRLLSDRFSAERPKGSFSTLEIQRTEQGDSAMYLCASSTGIQRLNEETQYFGPGTRLLVL.

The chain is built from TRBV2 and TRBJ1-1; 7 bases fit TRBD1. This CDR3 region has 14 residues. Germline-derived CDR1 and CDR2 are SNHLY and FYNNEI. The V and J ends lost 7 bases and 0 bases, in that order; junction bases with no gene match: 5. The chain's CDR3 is CASTRDRMNTEAFF. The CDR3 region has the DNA TGTGCCAGCACCAGGGACAGAATGAACACTGAAGCTTTCTTT. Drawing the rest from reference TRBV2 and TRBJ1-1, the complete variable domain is EPEVTQTPSHQVTQMGQEVILRCVPISNHLYFYWYRQILGQKVEFLVSFYNNEISEKSEIFDDQFSVERPDGSNFTLKIRSTKLEDSAMYFCASTRDRMNTEAFFGQGTRLTVV.

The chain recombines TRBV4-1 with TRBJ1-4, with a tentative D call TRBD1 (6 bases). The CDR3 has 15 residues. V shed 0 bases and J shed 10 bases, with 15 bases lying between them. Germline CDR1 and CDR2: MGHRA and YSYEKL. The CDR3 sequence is CASSQDLARGVKLFF. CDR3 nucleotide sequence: TGCGCCAGCAGCCAAGATTTGGCCAGGGGTGTAAAACTGTTTTTT.

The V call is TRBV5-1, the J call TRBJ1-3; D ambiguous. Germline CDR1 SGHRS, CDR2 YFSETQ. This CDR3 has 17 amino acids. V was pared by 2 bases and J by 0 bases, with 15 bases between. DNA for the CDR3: TGCGCCAGCAGCTTTGGTACGGCCAACTACTCTGGAAACACCATATATTTT. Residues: CASSFGTANYSGNTIYF.

DNA of the CDR3: TGCGCCAGCAGCCAAGCCTCTAAGGGGGCCTACGAGCAGTACTTC. Translated: CASSQASKGAYEQYF. The rearrangement joins TRBV4-1 to TRBJ2-7, with D possibly being TRBD1 (6 bases). V was clipped by 1 base and J by 2 bases, with 12 bases between them. The germline V gene has CDR1 MGHRA and CDR2 YSYEKL. The CDR3 consists of 15 residues.

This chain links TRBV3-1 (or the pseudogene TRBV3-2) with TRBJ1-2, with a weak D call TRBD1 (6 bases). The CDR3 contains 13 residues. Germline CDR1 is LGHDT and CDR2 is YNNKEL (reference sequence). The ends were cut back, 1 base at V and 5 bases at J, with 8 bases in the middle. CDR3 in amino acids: CASSQGQGYGYTF. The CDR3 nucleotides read TGTGCCAGCAGCCAAGGGCAGGGGTATGGCTACACCTTC.

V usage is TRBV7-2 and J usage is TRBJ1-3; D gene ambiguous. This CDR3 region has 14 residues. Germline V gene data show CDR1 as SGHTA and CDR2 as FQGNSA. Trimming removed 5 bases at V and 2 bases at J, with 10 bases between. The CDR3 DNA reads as TGTGCCAGCAGCCCAGACATAGCTGGAAACACCATATATTTT. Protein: CASSPDIAGNTIYF.

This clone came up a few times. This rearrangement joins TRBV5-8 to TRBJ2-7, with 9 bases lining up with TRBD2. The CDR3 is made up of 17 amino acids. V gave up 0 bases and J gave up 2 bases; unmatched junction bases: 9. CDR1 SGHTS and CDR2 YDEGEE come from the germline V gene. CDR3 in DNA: TGTGCCAGCAGCTTGGAACTAGCGGGCCAAGGCGCCTACGAGCAGTACTTC. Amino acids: CASSLELAGQGAYEQYF.

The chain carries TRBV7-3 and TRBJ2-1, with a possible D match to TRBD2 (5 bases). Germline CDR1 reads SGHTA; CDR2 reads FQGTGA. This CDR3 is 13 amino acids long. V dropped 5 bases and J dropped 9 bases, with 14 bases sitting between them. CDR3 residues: CASSPAVASEQFF. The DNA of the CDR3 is TGTGCCAGCAGCCCCGCGGTAGCGAGTGAGCAGTTCTTC.

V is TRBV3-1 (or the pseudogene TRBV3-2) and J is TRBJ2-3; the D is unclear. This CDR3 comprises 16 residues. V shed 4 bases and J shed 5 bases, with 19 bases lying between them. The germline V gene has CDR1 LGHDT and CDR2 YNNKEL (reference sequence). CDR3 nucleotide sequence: TGTGCCAGCAGCCGTTGCGATCCTGTCATGCAAGATACGCAGTATTTT. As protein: CASSRCDPVMQDTQYF.

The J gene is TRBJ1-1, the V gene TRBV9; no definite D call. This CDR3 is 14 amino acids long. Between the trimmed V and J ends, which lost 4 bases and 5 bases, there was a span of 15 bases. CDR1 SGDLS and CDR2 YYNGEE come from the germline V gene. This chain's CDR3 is CASSPRGVRTEAFF. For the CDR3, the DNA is TGTGCCAGCAGCCCCCGAGGTGTAAGGACTGAAGCTTTCTTT.

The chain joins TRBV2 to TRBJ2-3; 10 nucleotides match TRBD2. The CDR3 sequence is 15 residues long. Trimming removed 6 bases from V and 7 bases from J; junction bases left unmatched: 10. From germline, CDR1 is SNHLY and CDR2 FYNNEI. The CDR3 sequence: CASRTSGGAYYTQYF. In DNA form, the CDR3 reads TGTGCCAGCAGGACAAGCGGGGGGGCCTATTATACGCAGTATTTT. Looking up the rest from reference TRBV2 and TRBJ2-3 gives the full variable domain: EPEVTQTPSHQVTQMGQEVILRCVPISNHLYFYWYRQILGQKVEFLVSFYNNEISEKSEIFDDQFSVERPDGSNFTLKIRSTKLEDSAMYFCASRTSGGAYYTQYFGPGTRLTVL.

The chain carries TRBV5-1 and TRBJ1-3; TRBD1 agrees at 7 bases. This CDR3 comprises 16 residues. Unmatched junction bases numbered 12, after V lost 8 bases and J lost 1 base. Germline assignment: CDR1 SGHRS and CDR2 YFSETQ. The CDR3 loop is CASSRQGDLSGNTIYF. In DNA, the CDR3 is TGCGCCAGTTCCCGTCAGGGGGACTTGTCTGGAAACACCATATATTTT.